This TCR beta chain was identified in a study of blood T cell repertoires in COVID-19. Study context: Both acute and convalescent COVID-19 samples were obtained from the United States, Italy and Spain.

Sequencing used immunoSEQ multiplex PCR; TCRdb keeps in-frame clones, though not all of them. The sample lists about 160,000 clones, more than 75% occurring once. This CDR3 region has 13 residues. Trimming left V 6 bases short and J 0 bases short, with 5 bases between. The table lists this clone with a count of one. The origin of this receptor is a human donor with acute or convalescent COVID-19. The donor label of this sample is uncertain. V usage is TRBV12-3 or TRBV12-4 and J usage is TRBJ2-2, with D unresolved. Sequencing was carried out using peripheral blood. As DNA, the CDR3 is TGTGCCAGCAGCAAAACGAACACCGGGGAGCTGTTTTTT. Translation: CASSKTNTGELFF.